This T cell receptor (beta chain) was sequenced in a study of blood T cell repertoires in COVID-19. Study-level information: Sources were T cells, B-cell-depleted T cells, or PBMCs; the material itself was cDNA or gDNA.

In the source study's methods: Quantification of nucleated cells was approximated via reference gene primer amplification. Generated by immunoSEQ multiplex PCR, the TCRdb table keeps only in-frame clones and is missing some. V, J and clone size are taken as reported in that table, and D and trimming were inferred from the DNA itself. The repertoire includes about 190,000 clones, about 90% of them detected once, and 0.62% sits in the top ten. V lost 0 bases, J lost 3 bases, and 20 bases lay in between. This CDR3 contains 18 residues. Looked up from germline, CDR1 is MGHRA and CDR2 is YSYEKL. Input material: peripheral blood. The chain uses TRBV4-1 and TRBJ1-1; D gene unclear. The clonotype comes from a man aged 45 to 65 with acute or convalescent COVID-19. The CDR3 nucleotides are TGCGCCAGCAGCCAAGATCTAGCCCCCTTACAGAGGGACACTGAAGCTTTCTTT. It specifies CASSQDLAPLQRDTEAFF.